This is a list of T cell receptor beta chains from one sample in a study of T cell responses to AZD1222 COVID-19 vaccine. The repertoire was sequenced with immunoSEQ multiplex PCR; TCRdb's copy has only in-frame clones and lacks some. The sample has over 150,000 clones, 86% seen once. The source was peripheral blood, collected on day 0 of MenACWY control vaccination. The receptors were gathered from an adult in good health. Each CDR3 is given with its conserved first and last residue. A D gene is named only where the DNA matches it firmly. Rows may omit the clone size; those that give it use once, few, many or a size class.

d_call | j_call | clone_size | v_call | cdr3_aa | cdr3_nt
- | TRBJ2-1 | - | TRBV20-1 | CSAEMGNEQFF | TGCAGTGCCGAGATGGGGAATGAGCAGTTCTTC
- | TRBJ2-7 | - | TRBV7-3 | CASSREQGEQYF | TGTGCCAGCAGCCGGGAACAGGGAGAGCAGTACTTC
- | TRBJ2-3 | - | TRBV19 | CASSIFGGTDTQYF | TGTGCCAGTAGTATCTTCGGGGGCACAGATACGCAGTATTTT
- | TRBJ1-1 | - | TRBV5-1 | CASSPTRTVNTEAFF | TGCGCCAGCAGCCCGACAAGGACGGTGAACACTGAAGCTTTCTTT
- | TRBJ2-3 | - | TRBV12-3/TRBV12-4 | CASSGFSADTQYF | TGTGCCAGCAGTGGATTTTCGGCAGATACGCAGTATTTT
TRBD1 | TRBJ1-5 | - | TRBV5-1 | CASSLGQGLLTPQHF | TGCGCCAGCAGCTTGGGACAGGGACTGTTAACGCCCCAGCATTTT
- | TRBJ1-1 | - | TRBV18 | CASSQYGTNTEAFF | TGTGCCAGCTCGCAGTATGGGACGAACACTGAAGCTTTCTTT
- | TRBJ1-2 | - | TRBV7-2 | CASSFNRAYGYTF | TGTGCCAGCAGCTTTAACAGGGCCTATGGCTACACCTTC
- | TRBJ2-2 | - | TRBV5-1 | CASSFSGELFF | TGCGCCAGCAGCTTTAGCGGGGAGCTGTTTTTT
- | TRBJ1-4 | - | TRBV9 | CASSVLGSGDEKLFF | TGTGCCAGCAGCGTTCTTGGGAGCGGAGATGAAAAACTGTTTTTT
- | TRBJ2-2 | - | TRBV14 | CASSPPGRGGTGELFF | TGTGCCAGCAGCCCCCCGGGCAGGGGAGGAACCGGGGAGCTGTTTTTT
- | TRBJ2-7 | few | TRBV6-5 | CASTNLSPYEQYF | TGTGCCAGCACAAACCTATCCCCCTACGAGCAGTACTTC
TRBD2 | TRBJ2-2 | - | TRBV9 | CASSKAGGGTGELFF | TGTGCCAGCAGTAAGGCGGGAGGGGGGACCGGGGAGCTGTTTTTT
TRBD2 | TRBJ2-1 | - | TRBV5-1 | CASSLELAGDLFF | TGCGCCAGCAGCTTGGAGCTAGCGGGAGATTTGTTCTTC
- | TRBJ2-7 | - | TRBV19 | CASSPTANHLSDSYEQYF | TGTGCCAGTAGCCCAACTGCCAACCACCTAAGCGATTCCTACGAGCAGTACTTC
- | TRBJ1-2 | - | TRBV16 | CASSQSRSIYGYTF | TGTGCCAGCAGCCAATCAAGGAGTATCTATGGCTACACCTTC
TRBD1 | TRBJ1-2 | - | TRBV6-6 | CASRPTGGSYGYTF | TGTGCCAGCAGACCGACAGGGGGCTCTTATGGCTACACCTTC
TRBD2 | TRBJ2-1 | - | TRBV6-1 | CASSEARTSGRSRNEQFF | TGTGCCAGCAGTGAAGCAAGGACTAGCGGGAGATCCCGCAATGAGCAGTTCTTC
- | TRBJ2-1 | - | TRBV7-2 | CASNPGVNEQFF | TGTGCCAGCAACCCCGGTGTTAATGAGCAGTTCTTC
- | TRBJ1-1 | - | TRBV6-2/TRBV6-3 | CASSYPPGGVNTEAFF | TGTGCCAGCAGTTACCCCCCCGGGGGAGTGAACACTGAAGCTTTCTTT
- | TRBJ1-1 | few | TRBV6-2/TRBV6-3 | CASSRQVLGAFF | TGTGCCAGCAGCCGACAGGTATTGGGAGCTTTCTTT
TRBD2 | TRBJ2-1 | - | TRBV5-1 | CASSSLSGGSDEQFF | TGCGCCAGCAGCAGCCTTAGCGGGGGGTCGGATGAGCAGTTCTTC
TRBD1 | TRBJ1-2 | once | TRBV19 | CASSGQGPIYGYTF | TGTGCCAGTAGCGGACAGGGGCCGATCTATGGCTACACCTTC
TRBD1 | TRBJ1-2 | few | TRBV27 | CASSIQGAPHYGYTF | TGTGCCAGCAGTATACAGGGGGCGCCCCACTATGGCTACACCTTC
- | TRBJ1-2 | - | TRBV9 | CASSYDGNYGYTF | TGTGCCAGCAGTTATGACGGGAACTATGGCTACACCTTC
- | TRBJ1-5 | - | TRBV5-1 | CASSLAGVYNQPQHF | TGCGCCAGCAGCTTGGCAGGGGTATACAATCAGCCCCAGCATTTT
- | TRBJ1-2 | - | TRBV3-1/TRBV3-2 | CASSPGQRGYTF | TGTGCCAGCAGCCCAGGACAGCGTGGCTACACCTTC
TRBD2 | TRBJ2-1 | - | TRBV15 | CATSSRGLAGGSYNEQFF | TGTGCCACCAGCTCCCGGGGGCTAGCGGGAGGATCCTACAATGAGCAGTTCTTC
- | TRBJ1-2 | - | TRBV6-4 | CASSESGTHGYTF | TGTGCCAGCAGTGAATCCGGGACTCATGGCTACACCTTC
- | TRBJ1-2 | - | TRBV12-3/TRBV12-4 | CASSLGQALGYTF | TGTGCCAGCAGTTTAGGGCAGGCGCTGGGCTACACCTTC
- | TRBJ1-6 | - | TRBV28 | CASSRVLVDSPLHF | TGTGCCAGCAGTAGGGTTCTGGTTGATTCACCCCTCCACTTT
- | TRBJ1-2 | once | TRBV2 | CASSEPGANYGYTF | TGTGCCAGCAGTGAGCCGGGGGCAAACTATGGCTACACCTTC
TRBD1 | TRBJ1-2 | - | TRBV6-5 | CASSLDRGPYGYTF | TGTGCCAGCAGCTTAGACAGGGGCCCTTATGGCTACACCTTC
- | TRBJ2-2 | - | TRBV3-1/TRBV3-2 | CASSPGGTVNTGELFF | TGTGCCAGCAGCCCAGGAGGGACGGTTAACACCGGGGAGCTGTTTTTT
TRBD1 | TRBJ1-2 | once | TRBV4-1 | CASSQDRTGGYGYTF | TGCGCCAGCAGCCAAGACAGGACAGGGGGCTATGGCTACACCTTC
- | TRBJ2-1 | - | TRBV6-5 | CASGQGSYNEQFF | TGTGCCAGCGGGCAGGGCTCCTACAATGAGCAGTTCTTC
- | TRBJ2-1 | - | TRBV5-4 | CASSSREKAEQFF | TGTGCCAGCAGCTCCCGTGAAAAGGCTGAGCAGTTCTTC
TRBD1 | TRBJ2-5 | - | TRBV24-1 | CATSPDRGQLETQYF | TGTGCCACCAGTCCCGATAGGGGGCAACTAGAGACCCAGTACTTC
- | TRBJ1-6 | few | TRBV27 | CASGLPQGGGSPLHF | TGTGCCAGCGGCCTTCCGCAGGGTGGCGGTTCACCCCTCCACTTT
- | TRBJ2-1 | - | TRBV7-6 | CASSQPLLAFSSYNEQFF | TGTGCCAGCAGCCAACCTCTGCTAGCTTTCAGCTCCTACAATGAGCAGTTCTTC
TRBD2 | TRBJ2-1 | few | TRBV6-5 | CASTSRSGTPFF | TGTGCCAGCACCTCCCGTAGCGGGACTCCGTTCTTC
- | TRBJ2-1 | - | TRBV12-3/TRBV12-4 | CASSLESGDEQFF | TGTGCCAGCAGTTTAGAATCCGGGGATGAGCAGTTCTTC
- | TRBJ2-7 | - | TRBV4-1 | CASSQSDFYEQYF | TGCGCCAGCAGCCAGTCGGACTTCTACGAGCAGTACTTC
TRBD2 | TRBJ2-2 | once | TRBV5-4 | CASSLGLADTGELFF | TGTGCCAGCAGCTTGGGGCTAGCGGACACCGGGGAGCTGTTTTTT
TRBD2 | TRBJ2-1 | - | TRBV19 | CASSPTSGSVPYNEQFF | TGTGCCAGTAGCCCGACTAGCGGGAGTGTCCCTTACAATGAGCAGTTCTTC
- | TRBJ1-1 | - | TRBV7-2 | CASSFGLNTEAFF | TGTGCCAGCAGCTTTGGCCTGAACACTGAAGCTTTCTTT